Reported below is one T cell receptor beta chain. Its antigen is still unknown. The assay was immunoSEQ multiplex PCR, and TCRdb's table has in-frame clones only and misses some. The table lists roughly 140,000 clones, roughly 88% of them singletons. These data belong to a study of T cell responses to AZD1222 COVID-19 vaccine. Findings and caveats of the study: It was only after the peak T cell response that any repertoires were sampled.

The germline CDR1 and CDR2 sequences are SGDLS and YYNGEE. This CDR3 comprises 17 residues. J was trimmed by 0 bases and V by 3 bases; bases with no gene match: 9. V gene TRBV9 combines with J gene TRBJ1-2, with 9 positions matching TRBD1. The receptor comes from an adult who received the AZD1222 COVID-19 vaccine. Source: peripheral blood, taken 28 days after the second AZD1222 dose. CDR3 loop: CASSGGTGREANYGYTF. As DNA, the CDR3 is TGTGCCAGCAGCGGCGGGACAGGGCGGGAAGCTAACTATGGCTACACCTTC.